Presented here are 28 T cell receptor beta chains from one specimen sequenced in a study of T-cell reconstitution after alpha-beta-depleted transplantation in children. A TCRbeta library incorporating unique molecular identifiers was prepared. TCRdb reprocessed the PCR reads via MiXCR and lists one record per CDR3 protein. The table has some 840,000 distinct CDR3 sequences, roughly 16% seen once. The sample in question was PBMCs, mostly from graft donor cells, obtained 360 days after TCRalphabeta/CD19-depleted stem cell transplant. The origin of the receptors is a male patient younger than 18 who had a stem cell transplant for acute lymphoblastic leukemia, so the T cells may come from the graft donor.

This clonotype was picked up a small number of times. The V and J genes are TRBV24-1 and TRBJ2-5, with no clear D. The CDR3 is made up of 13 amino acids. Germline-derived CDR1 and CDR2 are KGHDR and SFDVKD. The germline V and J ends were trimmed by 2 bases and 5 bases, with 8 bases remaining between them. This CDR3 reads CATSDSPAETQYF. The DNA for the CDR3 is TGTGCCACCAGTGATTCGCCTGCGGAGACCCAGTACTTC.

This clonotype was seen only once. This rearrangement joins TRBV18 to TRBJ1-2; no firm D call. Germline V gene sequence: CDR1 KGHSH, CDR2 LQKENI. Between the trimmed V and J ends, which lost 6 bases and 4 bases, there was a span of 15 bases. CDR3 length: 14 residues. The CDR3 sequence is CASSLGVQSYGYTF. CDR3 nucleotide sequence: TGTGCCAGCTCCCTCGGAGTACAGTCCTATGGCTACACCTTC.

The V and J genes are TRBV20-1 and TRBJ2-7; 9 bases are shared with TRBD2. Trimming at V came to 6 bases and at J to 2 bases, leaving 5 bases not matched to a gene. This CDR3 comprises 13 residues. Germline CDR1 and CDR2: DFQATT and SNEGSKA (reference sequence). In nucleotides, the CDR3 is TGCAGTGCACTTAGCGGGAGAACCTACGAGCAGTACTTC. This translates into CSALSGRTYEQYF.

This clonotype was found many times. The CDR3 bases are TGCGCCAGCAGCTTGGCCCCGGCAGTGCCTAACACTGAAGCTTTCTTT. Protein product: CASSLAPAVPNTEAFF. The chain has TRBV5-1 and TRBJ1-1; D gene uncertain. Per germline, CDR1 SGHRS and CDR2 YFSETQ. The CDR3 extends over 16 amino acids. V lost 0 bases to trimming and J lost 2 bases, with 14 bases between them. The full variable domain, rest sourced from reference TRBV5-1 and TRBJ1-1, is KAGVTQTPRYLIKTRGQQVTLSCSPISGHRSVSWYQQTPGQGLQFLFEYFSETQRNKGNFPGRFSGRQFSNSRSEMNVSTLELGDSALYLCASSLAPAVPNTEAFFGQGTRLTVV.

This clonotype came up a few times. The chain couples TRBV10-3 to TRBJ1-1; 9 nucleotides match TRBD1. This CDR3 is 15 amino acids long. CDR1 is ENHRY and CDR2 is SYGVKD in the germline V gene. J was trimmed by 3 bases and V by 6 bases; bases with no gene match: 8. The CDR3 nucleotides read TGTGCCATCAGGGATTCGGACAGGGGACACACTGAAGCTTTCTTT. It yields the protein CAIRDSDRGHTEAFF.

This clonotype was recorded many times. The chain combines TRBV5-1 with TRBJ2-5, with D possibly TRBD1 on 5 matching bases. The V gene's germline CDR1 is SGHRS and CDR2 YFSETQ. This CDR3 is 13 amino acids long. V was pared by 0 bases and J by 2 bases, with 5 bases between. The CDR3 nucleotides read TGCGCCAGCAGCTTGGGACAGCAAGAGACCCAGTACTTC. Translation: CASSLGQQETQYF.

This clonotype was seen repeatedly, ten times or more. The chain is built from TRBV5-1 and TRBJ2-2, with D uncertain. The CDR3 is 13 amino acids. Deletions cut 0 bases from V and 0 bases from J, with 0 bases between. Germline lookup yields CDR1 SGHRS and CDR2 YFSETQ. The CDR3 spells CASSLANTGELFF. In DNA, the CDR3 is TGCGCCAGCAGCTTGGCGAACACCGGGGAGCTGTTTTTT. Full variable domain (outside the CDR3, taken from reference TRBV5-1 and TRBJ2-2): KAGVTQTPRYLIKTRGQQVTLSCSPISGHRSVSWYQQTPGQGLQFLFEYFSETQRNKGNFPGRFSGRQFSNSRSEMNVSTLELGDSALYLCASSLANTGELFFGEGSRLTVL.

The table lists this clonotype with many counts. In DNA, the CDR3 is TGTGCCAGCAGTGAGTCACGAGAGACCCAGTACTTC. It specifies CASSESRETQYF. This sequence joins TRBV25-1 and TRBJ2-5; D gene unclear. Trimming took off 3 bases at V and 4 bases at J, with 6 bases between the two ends. In germline, CDR1 is MGHDK, CDR2 SYGVNS. The CDR3 covers 12 residues.

J is TRBJ2-7 and V is TRBV7-2; TRBD2 matches at 7 bases. Trimming removed 3 bases from V and 3 bases from J; junction bases left unmatched: 5. CDR1 is SGHTA, CDR2 FQGNSA, per germline. The CDR3 is made up of 14 amino acids. CDR3 sequence reads: CASSFLGGIYEQYF. In DNA, the CDR3 is TGTGCCAGCAGCTTCTTGGGGGGGATCTACGAGCAGTACTTC.

This rearrangement joins TRBV27 to TRBJ2-5, with 10 bases lining up with TRBD2. The CDR3 covers 16 residues. Per the germline V gene, CDR1 is MNHEY and CDR2 is SMNVEV (reference sequence). V gave up 6 bases and J gave up 1 base; unmatched junction bases: 8. The CDR3 bases are TGTGCCAGCAGGATAATTAGCGGGAGGCCCCAAGAGACCCAGTACTTC. It specifies CASRIISGRPQETQYF.

This clonotype was found a few times. This CDR3 is CASSMGQGRYNEQFF. The CDR3 DNA reads TGTGCCAGTAGTATGGGCCAAGGTCGCTACAATGAGCAGTTCTTC. The genes are TRBV19 and TRBJ2-1, with no clear D. The length of the CDR3 is 15 residues. Germline CDR1 and CDR2: LNHDA and SQIVND (reference sequence). The V end was cut by 3 bases, the J end by 3 bases, with 12 bases between.

The chain recombines TRBV7-8 with TRBJ2-2, with D tentatively TRBD2 (5 bases). V was clipped by 8 bases and J by 6 bases, with 16 bases between them. The CDR3 contains 14 residues. Germline CDR1 SGHVS, CDR2 FQNEAQ. CDR3 DNA sequence: TGTGCCAGCCGATCGGAGTTGGAGGCCGGGGAGCTGTTTTTT. Its translation: CASRSELEAGELFF.

In this sample, this clonotype turned up many times. The CDR3 DNA is TGTGCCAGCAGTTTAAGGAATTTCTACGAGCAGTACTTC. Amino acids: CASSLRNFYEQYF. V and J are TRBV12-3 or TRBV12-4 and TRBJ2-7; D remains ambiguous. V shed 2 bases and J shed 3 bases, with 8 bases lying between them. The CDR3 totals 13 residues.

There are many counts of this clonotype. The chain couples TRBV20-1 to TRBJ1-5; possible D gene TRBD1, 5 bases. Germline CDR1 is DFQATT and CDR2 is SNEGSKA (reference sequence). CDR3 length equals 13 residues. The germline V and J ends were trimmed by 6 bases and 7 bases, with 16 bases remaining between them. The CDR3 DNA reads as TGCAGTGCCCAGGTGGGGCCAGGGCAGCCCCAGCATTTT. Translated: CSAQVGPGQPQHF.

This clonotype has more than one count but fewer than ten. The rearrangement joins TRBV6-2 or TRBV6-3 to TRBJ1-2; D is unresolved. Germline V gene lookup returns CDR1 MNHEY and CDR2 SVGEGT. CDR3 length equals 16 residues. Trimming took 0 bases from V and 7 from J, leaving 18 bases between them. This chain's CDR3 is CASSYSPTFTVVGYTF. In DNA, the CDR3 is TGTGCCAGCAGTTACTCCCCGACCTTCACCGTCGTTGGCTACACCTTC.

The chain is built from TRBV4-2 and TRBJ1-6; D is unresolved. This CDR3 region has 17 residues. V dropped 1 base and J dropped 3 bases, with 13 bases sitting between them. Germline V lookup: CDR1 LGHNA, CDR2 YNFKEQ. CDR3: CASSQAVKPGYNSPLHF. The CDR3 nucleotides are TGTGCCAGCAGCCAAGCTGTCAAACCCGGCTATAATTCACCCCTCCACTTT.

This clonotype has only a few counts. This chain uses TRBV20-1 with TRBJ2-5; D remains ambiguous. V lost 2 bases and J lost 4, with 14 bases in between. Germline loops: CDR1 DFQATT, CDR2 SNEGSKA (reference sequence). This CDR3 has 14 amino acids. The CDR3 bases are TGCAGTGCTAGATATTGGGTGCCGGGAGAGACCCAGTACTTC. The encoded protein is CSARYWVPGETQYF.

This clonotype was observed a few times. This sequence joins TRBV20-1 and TRBJ2-7; D gene uncertain. Germline assignment: CDR1 DFQATT and CDR2 SNEGSKA (reference sequence). The CDR3 totals 13 residues. The germline V and J ends were trimmed by 3 bases and 3 bases, with 12 bases remaining between them. CDR3 nucleotide sequence: TGCAGTGCTAGTTCGGTGGGAAACTACGAGCAGTACTTC. This sequence encodes CSASSVGNYEQYF.

J is TRBJ2-6 and V is TRBV28; D gene ambiguous. Trimming shortened V by 2 bases and J by 2 bases, and 10 bases separated the two germline ends. CDR1 MDHEN and CDR2 SYDVKM come from the germline V gene. The CDR3 extends over 16 amino acids. The CDR3 region is CASSLVLGAGANVLTF. CDR3 bases: TGTGCCAGCAGTTTAGTGCTAGGCGCTGGGGCCAACGTCCTGACTTTC.

This clonotype was observed a handful of times. The CDR3 spells CASSARDPLLNTEAFF. CDR3 nucleotide sequence: TGTGCCAGCAGCGCTCGGGATCCGCTACTTAACACTGAAGCTTTCTTT. The chain carries TRBV11-3 and TRBJ1-1, with D uncertain. Germline assignment: CDR1 SGHNT and CDR2 YENEEA. The ends were cut back, 5 bases at V and 2 bases at J, with 18 bases in the middle. The length of the CDR3 is 16 residues.

This clonotype has a handful of counts. V usage is TRBV5-1 and J usage is TRBJ1-2, with a tentative D call TRBD1 (5 bases). Germline CDR1 reads SGHRS; CDR2 reads YFSETQ. V lost 3 bases and J 4 bases, leaving 13 bases between the germline ends. This CDR3 contains 14 residues. DNA for the CDR3: TGCGCCAGCAGCTCTGGGGACGGTCTCTATGGCTACACCTTC. Translated: CASSSGDGLYGYTF. Looking up the rest from reference TRBV5-1 and TRBJ1-2 gives the full variable domain: KAGVTQTPRYLIKTRGQQVTLSCSPISGHRSVSWYQQTPGQGLQFLFEYFSETQRNKGNFPGRFSGRQFSNSRSEMNVSTLELGDSALYLCASSSGDGLYGYTFGSGTRLTVV.

The CDR3 reads CASSLGSGRGEQFF. CDR3 sequence (DNA): TGTGCCAGCAGCTTAGGTAGCGGGAGGGGTGAGCAGTTCTTC. The chain is built from TRBV7-9 and TRBJ2-1; TRBD2 matches at 11 bases. The CDR3 runs to 14 residues. J lost 9 bases, V lost 1 base, and 2 bases had no gene match. Germline CDR1 and CDR2: SEHNR and FQNEAQ (reference sequence).

The V call is TRBV10-2, the J call TRBJ1-4; 8 bases fit TRBD1. The trim removed 0 bases at V and 8 bases at J, leaving 2 bases unmatched. Germline V gene lookup returns CDR1 WSHSY and CDR2 SAAADI. This CDR3 contains 14 residues. Written as DNA, the CDR3 is TGCGCCAGCAGTGAGTCGACAGGGGACGAAAAACTGTTTTTT. Protein product: CASSESTGDEKLFF.

This clonotype appeared a few times. The V and J genes are TRBV7-6 and TRBJ2-1; TRBD2 matches 11 bases. Germline V gene data show CDR1 as SGHVS and CDR2 as FNYEAQ. The junction had 5 bases not matched to a gene; V was cut back by 6 bases and J by 7 bases. The CDR3 spans 14 residues. The CDR3 DNA reads TGTGCCAGCAGTAGCGGGAGGGCCACGAATGAGCAGTTCTTC. This codes for CASSSGRATNEQFF.

The chain combines TRBV12-5 with TRBJ2-5; D is uncertain. Trimming pared 1 base from V and 3 bases from J, leaving 9 bases between. The CDR3 sequence is 14 residues long. CDR1 is LGHNT and CDR2 is FRNRAP in the germline V gene. CDR3 sequence: CASGLAGREETQYF. CDR3 nucleotide sequence: TGTGCTAGTGGTTTGGCTGGACGGGAAGAGACCCAGTACTTC.

The chain employs TRBV12-3 or TRBV12-4 and TRBJ2-1, with 7 nucleotides matching TRBD2. This CDR3 is built from 13 residues. J was trimmed by 7 bases and V by 5 bases; bases with no gene match: 5. The CDR3 spells CASSPYSGNEQFF. The CDR3 DNA reads as TGTGCCAGCAGTCCGTATAGCGGGAATGAGCAGTTCTTC.

V gene TRBV5-1 combines with J gene TRBJ1-2, with D perhaps TRBD1 (5 bases). The CDR3 consists of 16 residues. Trimming took 4 bases from V and 5 from J, leaving 21 bases between them. Germline V gene lookup returns CDR1 SGHRS and CDR2 YFSETQ. The CDR3 is CASSPDQGATRYGYTF. The DNA of the CDR3 is TGCGCCAGCAGCCCGGACCAGGGTGCAACGAGGTATGGCTACACCTTC.

This clonotype was observed many times. The chain combines TRBV4-1 with TRBJ1-3; unclear D gene. Per germline, CDR1 MGHRA and CDR2 YSYEKL. The germline V and J ends were trimmed by 0 bases and 4 bases, with 4 bases remaining between them. The CDR3 sequence is 13 residues long. CDR3 sequence: CASSQDPGNTIYF. For the CDR3, the DNA is TGCGCCAGCAGCCAAGATCCCGGAAACACCATATATTTT.